This TCR beta chain was sequenced in a study of blood T cell repertoires in COVID-19. Repertoires were generated with immunoSEQ multiplex PCR, while TCRdb's copy carries only in-frame clones and drops some. The sample has nearly 350,000 clones, about 90% seen once. This clone was observed a single time. V lost 3 bases and J 0 bases, leaving 14 bases between the germline ends. The CDR3 contains 17 residues. Germline values: CDR1 MNHEY, CDR2 SVGEGT. The genes are TRBV6-2 or TRBV6-3 and TRBJ2-2; D is perhaps TRBD1 (5 bases). The specimen sequenced was peripheral blood. This receptor was obtained from a woman between 18 and 29 years old who had recovered from COVID-19. CDR3 amino acids: CASSYTKSQANTGELFF. DNA of the CDR3: TGTGCCAGCAGTTATACGAAATCACAGGCGAACACCGGGGAGCTGTTTTTT.